This T cell receptor (beta chain) was found in a study of blood T cell repertoires in COVID-19. The wider study: Spain, Italy and the United States supplied samples that represented acute and convalescent COVID-19. T cells, B-cell-depleted T cells, or PBMCs supplied cDNA or gDNA.

The V end was cut by 3 bases, the J end by 3 bases, with 15 bases between. The CDR3 loop spans 14 amino acids. Germline CDR1 is DFQATT and CDR2 is SNEGSKA (reference sequence). Per the authors' pipeline: Nucleated cell number was recorded as an estimate derived from reference gene primer amplification. Measured with immunoSEQ multiplex PCR; TCRdb has only the in-frame clones, and not every one. The DNA was the basis for D and trimming; V, J and clone size are from that table. The sample has about 200,000 clones; 70% to 90% are singletons. The receptor's source is a human donor in a cohort sampled during active COVID-19. Sequencing was carried out using peripheral blood. The genes are TRBV20-1 and TRBJ2-7; the D gene is possibly TRBD1 (8 bases). DNA of the CDR3: TGCAGTGCTAGTAACAGGGGGGGACTCTACGAGCAGTACTTC. This sequence encodes CSASNRGGLYEQYF.